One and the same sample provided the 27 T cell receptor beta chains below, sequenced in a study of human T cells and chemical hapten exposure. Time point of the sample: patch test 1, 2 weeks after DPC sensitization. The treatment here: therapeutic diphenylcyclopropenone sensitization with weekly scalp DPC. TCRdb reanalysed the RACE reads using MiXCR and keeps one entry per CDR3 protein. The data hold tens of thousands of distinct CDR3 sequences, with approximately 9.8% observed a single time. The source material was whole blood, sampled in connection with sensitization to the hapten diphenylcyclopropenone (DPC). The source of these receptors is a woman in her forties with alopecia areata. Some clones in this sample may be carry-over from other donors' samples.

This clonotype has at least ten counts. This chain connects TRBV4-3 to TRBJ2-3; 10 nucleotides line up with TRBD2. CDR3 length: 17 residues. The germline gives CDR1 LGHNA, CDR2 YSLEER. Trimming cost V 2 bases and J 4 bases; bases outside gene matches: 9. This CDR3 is CASSQFSGGARADTQYF. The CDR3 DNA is TGCGCCAGCAGCCAATTCAGCGGGGGGGCCAGGGCAGATACGCAGTATTTT.

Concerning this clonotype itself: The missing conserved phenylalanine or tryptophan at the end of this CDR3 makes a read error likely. The chain's CDR3 is CASSYDYYGYTL. The CDR3 DNA follows: TGTGCCAGCAGTTATGACTACTATGGCTACACCTTG. The gene calls are TRBV12-3 or TRBV12-4 and TRBJ1-2; D uncertain. Trimming cost V 4 bases and J 3 bases, with 6 bases left between them. The CDR3 is 12 amino acids.

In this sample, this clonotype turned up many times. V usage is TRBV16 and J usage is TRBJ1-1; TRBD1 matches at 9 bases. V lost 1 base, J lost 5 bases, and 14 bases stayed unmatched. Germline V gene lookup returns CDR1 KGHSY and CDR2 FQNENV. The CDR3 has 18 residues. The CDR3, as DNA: TGTGCCAGCAGCCAATGGGGGGGACAGGGATCTGGTCAGACTGAAGCTTTCTTT. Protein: CASSQWGGQGSGQTEAFF.

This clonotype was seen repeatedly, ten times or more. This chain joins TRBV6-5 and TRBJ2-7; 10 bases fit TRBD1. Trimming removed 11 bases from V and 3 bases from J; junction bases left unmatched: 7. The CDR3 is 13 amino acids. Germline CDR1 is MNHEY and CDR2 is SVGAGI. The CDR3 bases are TGTGCCGTCTGGGACAGGGGATTCTACGAGCAGTACTTC. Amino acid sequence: CAVWDRGFYEQYF.

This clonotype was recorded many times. Here the CDR3 reads CASSQGQAQETQYF. The CDR3 nucleotides read TGTGCCAGCTCACAAGGACAGGCGCAAGAGACCCAGTACTTC. The chain is built from TRBV18 and TRBJ2-5; 7 nucleotides agree with TRBD1. V gave up 4 bases and J gave up 2 bases; unmatched junction bases: 4. Germline loops: CDR1 KGHSH, CDR2 LQKENI. The CDR3 length is 14 residues.

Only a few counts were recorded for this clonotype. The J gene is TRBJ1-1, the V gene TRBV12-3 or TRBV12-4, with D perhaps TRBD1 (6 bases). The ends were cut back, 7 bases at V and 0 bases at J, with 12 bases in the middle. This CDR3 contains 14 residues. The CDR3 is CASTPGQMNTEAFF. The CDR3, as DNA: TGTGCCAGCACCCCAGGACAGATGAACACTGAAGCTTTCTTT.

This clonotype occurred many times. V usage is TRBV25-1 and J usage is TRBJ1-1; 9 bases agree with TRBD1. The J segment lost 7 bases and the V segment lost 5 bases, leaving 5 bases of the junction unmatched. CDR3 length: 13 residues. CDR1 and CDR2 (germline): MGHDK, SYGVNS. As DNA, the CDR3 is TGTGCCAGCAGTCAACAGGGGGCAAGTGAAGCTTTCTTT. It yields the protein CASSQQGASEAFF.

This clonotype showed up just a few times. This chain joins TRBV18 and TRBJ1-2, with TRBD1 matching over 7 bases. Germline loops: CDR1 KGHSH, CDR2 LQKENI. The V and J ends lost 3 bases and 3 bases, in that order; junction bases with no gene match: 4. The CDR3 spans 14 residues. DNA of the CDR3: TGTGCCAGCTCACCCGACAGGGATTACTATGGCTACACCTTC. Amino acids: CASSPDRDYYGYTF.

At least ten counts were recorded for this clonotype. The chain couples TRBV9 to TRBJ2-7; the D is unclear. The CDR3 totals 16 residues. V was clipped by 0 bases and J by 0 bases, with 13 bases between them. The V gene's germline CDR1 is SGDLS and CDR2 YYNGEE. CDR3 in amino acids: CASSVDAAASSYEQYF. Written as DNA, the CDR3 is TGTGCCAGCAGCGTAGACGCGGCAGCCTCCTCCTACGAGCAGTACTTC.

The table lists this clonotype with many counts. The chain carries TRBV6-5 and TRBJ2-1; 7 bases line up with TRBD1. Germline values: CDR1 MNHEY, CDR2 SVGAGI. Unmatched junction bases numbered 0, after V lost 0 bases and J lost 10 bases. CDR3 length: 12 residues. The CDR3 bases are TGTGCCAGCAGTTACTCGGGACAGGAGCAGTTCTTC. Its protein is CASSYSGQEQFF.

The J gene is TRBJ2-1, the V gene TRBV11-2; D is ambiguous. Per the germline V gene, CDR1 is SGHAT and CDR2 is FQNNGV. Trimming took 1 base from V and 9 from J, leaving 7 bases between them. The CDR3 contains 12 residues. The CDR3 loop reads CASSLVQLEQFF. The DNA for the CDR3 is TGTGCCAGCAGCTTAGTACAGCTTGAGCAGTTCTTC.

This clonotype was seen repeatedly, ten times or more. CDR3 nucleotides: TGTGCCAGCAGCTTAGGCGGGGCTACCAGCCGTACTACGCAGTATTTT. Translation: CASSLGGATSRTTQYF. The genes are TRBV7-2 and TRBJ2-3; tentative D call: TRBD2 (6 bases). The V gene's germline CDR1 is SGHTA and CDR2 FQGNSA. V gave up 1 base and J gave up 8 bases, with 19 bases separating them. This CDR3 region has 16 residues.

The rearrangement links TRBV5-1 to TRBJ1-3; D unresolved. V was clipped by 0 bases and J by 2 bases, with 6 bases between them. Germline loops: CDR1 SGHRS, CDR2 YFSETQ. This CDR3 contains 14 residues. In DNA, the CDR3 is TGCGCCAGCAGCTTGGACGTGGCTGGAAACACCATATATTTT. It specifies CASSLDVAGNTIYF.

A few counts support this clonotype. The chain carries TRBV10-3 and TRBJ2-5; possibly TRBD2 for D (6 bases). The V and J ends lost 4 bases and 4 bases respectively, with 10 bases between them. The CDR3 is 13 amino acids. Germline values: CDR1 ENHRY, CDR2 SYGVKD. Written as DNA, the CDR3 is TGTGCCATCAGTGTGGGGACTGCAGAGACCCAGTACTTC. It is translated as CAISVGTAETQYF.

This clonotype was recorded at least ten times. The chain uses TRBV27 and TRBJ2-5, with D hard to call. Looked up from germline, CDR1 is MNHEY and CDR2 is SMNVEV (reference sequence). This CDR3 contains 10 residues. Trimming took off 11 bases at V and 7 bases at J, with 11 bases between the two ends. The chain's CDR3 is CARRVGTQYF. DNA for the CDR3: TGTGCCCGCCGGGTGGGGACCCAGTACTTC.

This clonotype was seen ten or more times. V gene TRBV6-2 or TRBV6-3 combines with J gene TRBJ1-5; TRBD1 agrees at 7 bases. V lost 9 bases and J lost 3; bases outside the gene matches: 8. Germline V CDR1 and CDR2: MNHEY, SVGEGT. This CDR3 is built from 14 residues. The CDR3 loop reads CASTGANNNQPQHF. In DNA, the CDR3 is TGTGCCAGTACAGGGGCAAATAACAATCAGCCCCAGCATTTT.

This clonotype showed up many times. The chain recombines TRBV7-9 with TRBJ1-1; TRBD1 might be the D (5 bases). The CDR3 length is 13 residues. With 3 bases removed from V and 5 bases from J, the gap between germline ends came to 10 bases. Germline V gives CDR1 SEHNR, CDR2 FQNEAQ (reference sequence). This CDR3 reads CASSLGLGTEAFF. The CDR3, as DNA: TGTGCCAGCAGCTTGGGACTCGGGACTGAAGCTTTCTTT.

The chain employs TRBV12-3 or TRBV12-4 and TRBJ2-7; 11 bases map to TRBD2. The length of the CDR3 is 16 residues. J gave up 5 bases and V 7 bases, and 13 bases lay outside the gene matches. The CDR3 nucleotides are TGTGCCAGCACCCTGACTAGCGGGGTCCCGGGGGACGAGCAGTACTTC. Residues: CASTLTSGVPGDEQYF.

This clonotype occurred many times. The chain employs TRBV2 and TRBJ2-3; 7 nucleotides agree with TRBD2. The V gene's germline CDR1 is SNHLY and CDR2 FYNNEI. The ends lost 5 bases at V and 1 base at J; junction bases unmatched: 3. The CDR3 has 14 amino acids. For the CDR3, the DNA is TGTGCCAGCAGTCGACTAGCCCGCACAGATACGCAGTATTTT. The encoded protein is CASSRLARTDTQYF.

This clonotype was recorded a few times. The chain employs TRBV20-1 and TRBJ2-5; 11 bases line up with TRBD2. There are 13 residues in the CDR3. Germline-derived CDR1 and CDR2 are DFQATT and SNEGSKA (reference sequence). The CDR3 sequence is CTPGASGRETQYF. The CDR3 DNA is TGCACCCCGGGAGCTAGCGGGAGGGAGACCCAGTACTTC.

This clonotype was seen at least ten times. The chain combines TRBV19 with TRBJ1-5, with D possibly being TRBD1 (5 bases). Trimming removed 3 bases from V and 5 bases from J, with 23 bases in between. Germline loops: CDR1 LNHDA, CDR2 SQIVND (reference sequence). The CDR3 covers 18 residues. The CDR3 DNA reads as TGTGCCAGTAGTATTCGGAGGACGGGGGGATTTTTATATCAGCCCCAGCATTTT. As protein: CASSIRRTGGFLYQPQHF.

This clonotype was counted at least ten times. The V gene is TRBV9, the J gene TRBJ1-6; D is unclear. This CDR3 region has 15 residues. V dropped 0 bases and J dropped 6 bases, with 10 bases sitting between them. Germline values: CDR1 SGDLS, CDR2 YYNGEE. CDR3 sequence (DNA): TGTGCCAGCAGCGTAGATGGTACAGTTAATTCACCCCTCCACTTT. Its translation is CASSVDGTVNSPLHF.

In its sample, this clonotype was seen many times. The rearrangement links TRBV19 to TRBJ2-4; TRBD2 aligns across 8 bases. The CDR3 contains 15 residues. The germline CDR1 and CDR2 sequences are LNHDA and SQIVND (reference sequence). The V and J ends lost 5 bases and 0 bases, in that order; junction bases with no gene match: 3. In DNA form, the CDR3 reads TGTGCCAGTAGTGACGGGGGGGCAGCCAAAAACATTCAGTACTTC. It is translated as CASSDGGAAKNIQYF.

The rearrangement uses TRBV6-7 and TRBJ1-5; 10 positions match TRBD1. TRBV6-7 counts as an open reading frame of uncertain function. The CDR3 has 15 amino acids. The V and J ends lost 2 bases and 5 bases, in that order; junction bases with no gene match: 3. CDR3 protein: CASSYTDRGHQPQHF. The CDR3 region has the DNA TGTGCCAGCAGTTACACAGACAGGGGGCATCAGCCCCAGCATTTT.

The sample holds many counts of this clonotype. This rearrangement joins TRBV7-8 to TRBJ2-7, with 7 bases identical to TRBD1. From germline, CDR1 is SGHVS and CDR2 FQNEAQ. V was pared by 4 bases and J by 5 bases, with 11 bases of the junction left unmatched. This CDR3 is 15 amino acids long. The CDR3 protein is CASSSRQGINHEQYF. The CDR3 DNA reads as TGTGCCAGCAGCTCTAGACAGGGAATTAACCACGAGCAGTACTTC.

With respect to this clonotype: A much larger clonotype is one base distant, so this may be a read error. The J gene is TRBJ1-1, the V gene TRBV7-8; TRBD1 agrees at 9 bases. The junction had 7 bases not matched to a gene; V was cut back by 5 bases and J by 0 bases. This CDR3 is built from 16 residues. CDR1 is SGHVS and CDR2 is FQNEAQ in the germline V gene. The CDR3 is CASSPNRGQVNTEAFF. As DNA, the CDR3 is TGTGCCAGCAGCCCCAACAGGGGGCAGGTGAACACTGAAGCTTTCTTT. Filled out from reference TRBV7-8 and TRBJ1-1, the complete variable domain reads GAGVSQSPRYKVAKRGQDVALRCDPISGHVSLFWYQQALGQGPEFLTYFQNEAQLDKSGLPSDRFFAERPEGSVSTLKIQRTQQEDSAVYLCASSPNRGQVNTEAFFGQGTRLTVV.

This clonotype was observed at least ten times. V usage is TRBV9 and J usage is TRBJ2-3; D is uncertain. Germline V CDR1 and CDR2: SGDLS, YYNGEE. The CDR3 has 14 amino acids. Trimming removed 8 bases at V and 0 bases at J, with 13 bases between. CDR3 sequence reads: CASTREHSTDTQYF. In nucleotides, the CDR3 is TGTGCCAGTACAAGAGAGCATAGCACAGATACGCAGTATTTT.